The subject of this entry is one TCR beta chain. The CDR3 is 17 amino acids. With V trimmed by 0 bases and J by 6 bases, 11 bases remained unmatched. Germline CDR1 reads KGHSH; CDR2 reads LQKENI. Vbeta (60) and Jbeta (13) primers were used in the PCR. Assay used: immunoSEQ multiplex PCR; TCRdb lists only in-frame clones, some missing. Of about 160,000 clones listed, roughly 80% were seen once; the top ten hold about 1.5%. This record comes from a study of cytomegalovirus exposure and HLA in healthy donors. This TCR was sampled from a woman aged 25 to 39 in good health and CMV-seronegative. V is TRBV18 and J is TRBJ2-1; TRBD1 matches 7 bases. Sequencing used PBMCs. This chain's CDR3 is CASSPPGRGYPGNEQFF. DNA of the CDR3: TGTGCCAGCTCACCACCGGGCAGGGGGTATCCCGGCAATGAGCAGTTCTTC.